The subject of this entry is one TCR beta chain. V gave up 5 bases and J gave up 4 bases, with 15 bases separating them. The CDR3 extends over 15 amino acids. The germline gives CDR1 SGHTA, CDR2 FQGNSA. This sample was taken from a study of shared clonotypes between healthy human individuals. Using immunoSEQ multiplex PCR, the repertoire was profiled, and TCRdb retains in-frame clones only, with some absent. Here the sample spans about 1 million clones, about 75% being singletons. The chain recombines TRBV7-2 with TRBJ2-1, with D maybe TRBD2 (6 bases). This TCR was recovered from a man aged 18 to 35 in good health. Input material: memory CD4+ T cells sorted from blood. The subset is: CD45RA-negative fraction. As DNA, the CDR3 is TGTGCCAGCAGCCCCAGGGTGGCGGGATACAATGAGCAGTTCTTC. Translated, it gives CASSPRVAGYNEQFF.